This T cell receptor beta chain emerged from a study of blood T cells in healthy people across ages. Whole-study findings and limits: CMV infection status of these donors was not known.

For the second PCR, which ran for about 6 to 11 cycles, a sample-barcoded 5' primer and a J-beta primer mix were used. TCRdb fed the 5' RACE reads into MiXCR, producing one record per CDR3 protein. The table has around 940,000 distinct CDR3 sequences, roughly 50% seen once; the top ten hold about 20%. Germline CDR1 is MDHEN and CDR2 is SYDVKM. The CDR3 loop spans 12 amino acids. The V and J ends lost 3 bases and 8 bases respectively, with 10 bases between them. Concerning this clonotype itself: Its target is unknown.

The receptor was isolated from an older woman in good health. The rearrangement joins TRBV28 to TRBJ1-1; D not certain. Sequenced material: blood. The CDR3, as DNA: TGTGCCAGCAGTTTTCCGGGAAGCGAAGCTTTCTTT. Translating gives CASSFPGSEAFF.